This TCR beta chain was sequenced in a study of shared T cell receptors in the human thymus. Sequencing used immunoSEQ multiplex PCR; TCRdb keeps in-frame clones, though not all of them. Here the sample spans 450,000 to 650,000 clones, about four fifths being singletons. This clone was detected once. V gave up 1 base and J gave up 3 bases; unmatched junction bases: 11. This CDR3 region has 17 residues. Germline V gene data show CDR1 as SGHVT and CDR2 as SQSDAQ. The sample was also reused in another study, on human thymus T cells. Per that paper: Thymic resections from corrective heart surgery supplied the tissue. Thymic repertoires overlap heavily among unrelated individuals, related research has reported.

The source of this sequence is a boy under three years old with a congenital heart defect. This chain connects TRBV7-4 to TRBJ2-5, with 7 bases aligning to TRBD1. Material: thymocytes. The CDR3 bases are TGTGCCAGCAGCTTAGTAGGTGGGCAGCAGGGGGAAGAGACCCAGTACTTC. Encoded protein: CASSLVGGQQGEETQYF.